This is a list of T cell receptor beta chains from one sample in a study of technical replicates of blood from a handful of donors. Profiling relied on immunoSEQ multiplex PCR, and the TCRdb table lists in-frame clones only, not all of them. Found here are 65,000 to 95,000 clones, 70% to 90% of them singletons; the top ten hold approximately 5%. The source material was PBMCs. Receptor source: a human donor in good health. Some clones in this sample may be carry-over from other donors' samples. Each CDR3 is given with its conserved first and last residue. D genes are given only for firm matches. Only part of the rows carry a size: once, few, many, or a class if the clone is expanded.

d_call: TRBD2; clone_size: .; j_call: TRBJ2-1; v_call: TRBV7-9; cdr3_aa: CASSQLTGLVLFF
d_call: TRBD2; clone_size: .; j_call: TRBJ2-1; v_call: TRBV30; cdr3_aa: CAWSTPSGRVEQFF
d_call: TRBD1; clone_size: .; j_call: TRBJ2-6; v_call: TRBV6-1; cdr3_aa: CASRDRRSGANVLTF
d_call: .; clone_size: .; j_call: TRBJ1-1; v_call: TRBV12-5; cdr3_aa: CASGTRGGTEAFF
d_call: TRBD2; clone_size: .; j_call: TRBJ2-7; v_call: TRBV29-1; cdr3_aa: CSVEDPTGLVGVYEQYF
d_call: TRBD2; clone_size: .; j_call: TRBJ2-5; v_call: TRBV7-2; cdr3_aa: CASSLGLAGQETQYF
d_call: .; clone_size: .; j_call: TRBJ2-7; v_call: TRBV5-5; cdr3_aa: CASSLQGGETYEQYF
d_call: .; clone_size: once; j_call: TRBJ2-7; v_call: TRBV11-2; cdr3_aa: CASSSLGRAPGHRYEQYF
d_call: TRBD2; clone_size: .; j_call: TRBJ2-7; v_call: TRBV5-1; cdr3_aa: CASSLTSGGYEQYF
d_call: TRBD2; clone_size: once; j_call: TRBJ2-3; v_call: TRBV5-1; cdr3_aa: CASSLGAGVIDTQYF
d_call: .; clone_size: .; j_call: TRBJ1-2; v_call: TRBV6-5; cdr3_aa: CASSASGVYGYTF
d_call: TRBD1; clone_size: .; j_call: TRBJ1-1; v_call: TRBV19; cdr3_aa: CASSSRTGSMNTEAFF
d_call: TRBD1; clone_size: .; j_call: TRBJ2-3; v_call: TRBV7-9; cdr3_aa: CASSGPGTGIDTQYF
d_call: .; clone_size: .; j_call: TRBJ1-3; v_call: TRBV5-1; cdr3_aa: CASRQGLGPSGNTIYF
d_call: TRBD1; clone_size: .; j_call: TRBJ2-7; v_call: TRBV5-1; cdr3_aa: CASSSLQGAGEQYF
d_call: TRBD1; clone_size: .; j_call: TRBJ1-2; v_call: TRBV12-5; cdr3_aa: CASGLVAGTGGGYGYTF
d_call: .; clone_size: .; j_call: TRBJ2-3; v_call: TRBV27; cdr3_aa: CASSFYQVRGSDTQYF
d_call: TRBD1; clone_size: .; j_call: TRBJ2-7; v_call: TRBV5-5; cdr3_aa: CASSSATGGHEQYF
d_call: .; clone_size: .; j_call: TRBJ1-2; v_call: TRBV7-8; cdr3_aa: CASSLVVGVNYGYTF
d_call: TRBD1; clone_size: .; j_call: TRBJ1-1; v_call: TRBV7-9; cdr3_aa: CASSLRQGGRTEAFF
d_call: .; clone_size: .; j_call: TRBJ2-2; v_call: TRBV6-6; cdr3_aa: CASSYTQNTGELFF
d_call: TRBD1; clone_size: few; j_call: TRBJ1-1; v_call: TRBV19; cdr3_aa: CASSGDRAVNTEAFF
d_call: TRBD2; clone_size: .; j_call: TRBJ2-2; v_call: TRBV7-9; cdr3_aa: CASSHSFGRVNTGELFF
d_call: .; clone_size: few; j_call: TRBJ1-6; v_call: TRBV5-1; cdr3_aa: CASSLGRSHSPLHF
d_call: TRBD1; clone_size: .; j_call: TRBJ2-7; v_call: TRBV28; cdr3_aa: CASSGTDHFYEQYF
d_call: .; clone_size: .; j_call: TRBJ2-7; v_call: TRBV5-6; cdr3_aa: CASSFGVYEQYF
d_call: .; clone_size: .; j_call: TRBJ1-1; v_call: TRBV7-2; cdr3_aa: CASSLTGYTEAFF